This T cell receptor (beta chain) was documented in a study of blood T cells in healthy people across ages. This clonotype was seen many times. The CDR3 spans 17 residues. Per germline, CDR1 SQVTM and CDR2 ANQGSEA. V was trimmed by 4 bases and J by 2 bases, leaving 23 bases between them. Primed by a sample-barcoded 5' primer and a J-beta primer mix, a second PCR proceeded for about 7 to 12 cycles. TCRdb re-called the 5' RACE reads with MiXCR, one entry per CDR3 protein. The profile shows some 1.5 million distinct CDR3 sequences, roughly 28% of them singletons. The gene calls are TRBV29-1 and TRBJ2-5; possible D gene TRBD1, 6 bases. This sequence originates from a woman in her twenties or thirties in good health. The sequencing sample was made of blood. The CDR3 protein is CSVGSPLQPGTQETQYF. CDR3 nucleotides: TGCAGCGTTGGGTCCCCTCTTCAGCCCGGGACACAAGAGACCCAGTACTTC.